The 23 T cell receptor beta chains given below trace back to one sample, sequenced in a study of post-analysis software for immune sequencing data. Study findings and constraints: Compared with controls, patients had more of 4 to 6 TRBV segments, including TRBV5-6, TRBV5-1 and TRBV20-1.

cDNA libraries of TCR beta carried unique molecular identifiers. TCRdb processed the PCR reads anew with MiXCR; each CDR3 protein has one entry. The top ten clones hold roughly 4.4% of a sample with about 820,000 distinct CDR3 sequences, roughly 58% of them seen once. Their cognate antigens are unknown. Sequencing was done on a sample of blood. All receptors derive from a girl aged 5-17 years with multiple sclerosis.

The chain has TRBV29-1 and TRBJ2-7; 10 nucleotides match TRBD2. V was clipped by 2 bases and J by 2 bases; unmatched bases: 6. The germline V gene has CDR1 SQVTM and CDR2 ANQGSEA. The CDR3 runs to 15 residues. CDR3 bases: TGCAGCGTTGAAACCGGGACTAGCGCGACCTACGAGCAGTACTTC. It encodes CSVETGTSATYEQYF.

The CDR3 coding sequence is TGTGCCAGCAGCTTAGACTACAGGGATCCTCCCAAAAACATTCAGTACTTC. This codes for CASSLDYRDPPKNIQYF. This sequence joins TRBV7-6 and TRBJ2-4, with D possibly being TRBD1 (6 bases). There are 17 residues in the CDR3. V lost 1 base to trimming and J lost 2 bases, with 15 bases between them. The germline V gene encodes CDR1 SGHVS and CDR2 FNYEAQ.

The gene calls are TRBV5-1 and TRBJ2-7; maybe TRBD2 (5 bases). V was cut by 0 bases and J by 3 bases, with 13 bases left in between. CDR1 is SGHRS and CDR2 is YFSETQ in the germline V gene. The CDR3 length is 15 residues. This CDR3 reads CASSLAGGLHYEQYF. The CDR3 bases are TGCGCCAGCAGCTTGGCCGGTGGACTTCACTACGAGCAGTACTTC.

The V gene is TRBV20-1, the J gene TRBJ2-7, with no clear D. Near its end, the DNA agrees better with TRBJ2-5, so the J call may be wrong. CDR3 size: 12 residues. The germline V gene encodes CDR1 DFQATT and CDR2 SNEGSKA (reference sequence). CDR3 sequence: CSASPPCETQYF. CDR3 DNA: TGCAGTGCTAGCCCCCCGTGTGAGACCCAGTACTTC.

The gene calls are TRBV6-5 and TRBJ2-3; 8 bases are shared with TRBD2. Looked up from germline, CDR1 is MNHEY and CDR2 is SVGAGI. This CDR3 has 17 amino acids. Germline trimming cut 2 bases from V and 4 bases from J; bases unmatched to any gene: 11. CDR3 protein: CASSYRGSGRGPDTQYF. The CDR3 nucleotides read TGTGCCAGCAGTTACCGGGGGTCCGGGAGGGGTCCAGATACGCAGTATTTT.

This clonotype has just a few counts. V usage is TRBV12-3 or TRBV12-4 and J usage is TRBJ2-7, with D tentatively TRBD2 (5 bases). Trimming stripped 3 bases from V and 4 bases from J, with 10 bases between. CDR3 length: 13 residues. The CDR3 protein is CASSFWTDYEQYF. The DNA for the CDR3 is TGTGCCAGCAGTTTCTGGACTGATTACGAGCAGTACTTC.

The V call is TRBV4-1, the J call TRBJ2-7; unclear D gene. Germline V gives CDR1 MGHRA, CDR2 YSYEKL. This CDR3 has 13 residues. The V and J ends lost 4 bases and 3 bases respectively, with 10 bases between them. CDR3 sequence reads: CASSPAAIYEQYF. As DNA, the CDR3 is TGCGCCAGCAGCCCGGCGGCTATCTACGAGCAGTACTTC.

CDR3 bases: TGTGCCAGCAGGCCGCAAGCAGGGATCACCTACGAGCAGTACTTC. Amino acids: CASRPQAGITYEQYF. This rearrangement joins TRBV2 to TRBJ2-7; D possibly corresponds to TRBD1 (5 bases). This CDR3 comprises 15 residues. Germline lookup yields CDR1 SNHLY and CDR2 FYNNEI. The ends were cut back, 6 bases at V and 2 bases at J, with 17 bases in the middle.

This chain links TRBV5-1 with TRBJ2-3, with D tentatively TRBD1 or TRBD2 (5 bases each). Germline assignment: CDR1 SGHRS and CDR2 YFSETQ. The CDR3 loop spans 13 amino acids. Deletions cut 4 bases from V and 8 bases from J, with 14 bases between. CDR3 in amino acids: CASSPSSGTTQYF. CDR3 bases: TGCGCCAGCAGCCCCTCATCCGGGACTACGCAGTATTTT.

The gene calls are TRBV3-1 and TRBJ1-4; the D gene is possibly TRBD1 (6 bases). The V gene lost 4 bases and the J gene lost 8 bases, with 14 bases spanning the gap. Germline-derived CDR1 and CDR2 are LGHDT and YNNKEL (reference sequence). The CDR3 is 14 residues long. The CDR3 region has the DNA TGTGCCAGCAGCCTCAGGGGTTCTGGAGAAAAACTGTTTTTT. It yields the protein CASSLRGSGEKLFF.

The CDR3 nucleotides are TGCAGCGCAATACAGGGAGGCTATGGCTACACCTTC. This sequence encodes CSAIQGGYGYTF. V gene TRBV29-1 combines with J gene TRBJ1-2; D is perhaps TRBD1 (6 bases). The CDR3 has 12 amino acids. Trimming shortened V by 7 bases and J by 4 bases, and 13 bases separated the two germline ends. Germline CDR1 reads SQVTM; CDR2 reads ANQGSEA.

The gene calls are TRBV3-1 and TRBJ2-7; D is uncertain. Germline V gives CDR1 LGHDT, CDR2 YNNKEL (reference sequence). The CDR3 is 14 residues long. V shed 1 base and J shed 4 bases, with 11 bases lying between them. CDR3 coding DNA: TGTGCCAGCAGCCAAGGGGCAGGAATGTACGAGCAGTACTTC. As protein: CASSQGAGMYEQYF.

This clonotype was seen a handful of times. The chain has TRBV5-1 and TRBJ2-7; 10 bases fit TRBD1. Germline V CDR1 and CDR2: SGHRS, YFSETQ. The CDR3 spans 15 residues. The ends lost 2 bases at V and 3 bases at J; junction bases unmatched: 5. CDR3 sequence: CASSLPGTGVYEQYF. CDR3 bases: TGCGCCAGCAGCTTACCCGGGACAGGGGTCTACGAGCAGTACTTC.

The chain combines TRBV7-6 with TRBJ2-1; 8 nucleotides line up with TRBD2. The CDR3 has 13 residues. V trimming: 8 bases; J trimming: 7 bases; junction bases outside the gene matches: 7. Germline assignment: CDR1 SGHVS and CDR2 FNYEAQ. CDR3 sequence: CASAIPGGNEQFF. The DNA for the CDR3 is TGTGCCAGCGCGATACCGGGGGGGAATGAGCAGTTCTTC. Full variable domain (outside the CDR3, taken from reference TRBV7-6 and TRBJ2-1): GAGVSQSPRYKVTKRGQDVALRCDPISGHVSLYWYRQALGQGPEFLTYFNYEAQQDKSGLPNDRFSAERPEGSISTLTIQRTEQRDSAMYRCASAIPGGNEQFFGPGTRLTVL.

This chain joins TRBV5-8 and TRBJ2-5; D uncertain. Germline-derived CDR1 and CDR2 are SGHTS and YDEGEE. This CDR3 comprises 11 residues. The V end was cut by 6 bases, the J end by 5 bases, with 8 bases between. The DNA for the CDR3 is TGTGCCAGCATCCGATTTGAGACCCAGTACTTC. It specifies CASIRFETQYF.

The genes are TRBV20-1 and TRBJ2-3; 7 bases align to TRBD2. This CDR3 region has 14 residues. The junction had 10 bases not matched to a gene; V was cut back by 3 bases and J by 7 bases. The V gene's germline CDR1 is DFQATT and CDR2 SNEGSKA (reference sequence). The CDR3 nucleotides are TGCAGTGCTAGCGACCGGATGGGGGGGTATACGCAGTATTTT. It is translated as CSASDRMGGYTQYF.

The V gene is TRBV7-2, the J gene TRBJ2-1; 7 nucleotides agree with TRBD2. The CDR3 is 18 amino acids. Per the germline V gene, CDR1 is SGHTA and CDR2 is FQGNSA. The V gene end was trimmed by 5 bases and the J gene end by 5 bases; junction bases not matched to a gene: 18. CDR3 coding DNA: TGTGCCAGCAGCCCAGAGTGGGGGGGACGCAGGACGCACAATGAGCAGTTCTTC. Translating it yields CASSPEWGGRRTHNEQFF. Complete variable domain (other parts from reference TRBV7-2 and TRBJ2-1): GAGVSQSPSNKVTEKGKDVELRCDPISGHTALYWYRQSLGQGLEFLIYFQGNSAPDKSGLPSDRFSAERTGGSVSTLTIQRTQQEDSAVYLCASSPEWGGRRTHNEQFFGPGTRLTVL.

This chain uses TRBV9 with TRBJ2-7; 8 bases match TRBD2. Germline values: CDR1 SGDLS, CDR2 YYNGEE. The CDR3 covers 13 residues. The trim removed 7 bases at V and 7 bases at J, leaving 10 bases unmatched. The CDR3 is CASGSGEAREQYF. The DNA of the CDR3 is TGTGCCAGCGGTAGCGGGGAGGCTAGGGAGCAGTACTTC.

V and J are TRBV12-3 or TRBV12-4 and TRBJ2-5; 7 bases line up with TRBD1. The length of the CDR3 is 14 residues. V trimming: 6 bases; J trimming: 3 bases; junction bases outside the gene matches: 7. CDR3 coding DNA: TGTGCCAGCAGGACCGGGACAGAGGAAGAGACCCAGTACTTC. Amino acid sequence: CASRTGTEEETQYF.

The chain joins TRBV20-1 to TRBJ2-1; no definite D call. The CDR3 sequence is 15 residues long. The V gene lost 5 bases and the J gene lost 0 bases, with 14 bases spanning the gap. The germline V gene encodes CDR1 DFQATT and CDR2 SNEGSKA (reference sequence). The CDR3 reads CSALGSPSSYNEQFF. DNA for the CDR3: TGCAGTGCTTTGGGGTCTCCGAGCTCCTACAATGAGCAGTTCTTC.

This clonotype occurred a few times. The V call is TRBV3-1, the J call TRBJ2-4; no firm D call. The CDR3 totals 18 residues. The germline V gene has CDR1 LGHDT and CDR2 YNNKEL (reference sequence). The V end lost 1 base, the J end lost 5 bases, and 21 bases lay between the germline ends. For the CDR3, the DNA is TGTGCCAGCAGCCAAGTCATCGGTACAAGGAGACAACAAAACATTCAGTACTTC. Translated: CASSQVIGTRRQQNIQYF.

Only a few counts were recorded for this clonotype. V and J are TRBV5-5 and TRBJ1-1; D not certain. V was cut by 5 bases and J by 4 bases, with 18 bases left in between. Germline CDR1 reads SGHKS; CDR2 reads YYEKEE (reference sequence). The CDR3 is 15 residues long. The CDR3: CASSSFLEGATEAFF. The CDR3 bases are TGTGCCAGCAGTTCCTTTTTGGAGGGCGCCACTGAAGCTTTCTTT.

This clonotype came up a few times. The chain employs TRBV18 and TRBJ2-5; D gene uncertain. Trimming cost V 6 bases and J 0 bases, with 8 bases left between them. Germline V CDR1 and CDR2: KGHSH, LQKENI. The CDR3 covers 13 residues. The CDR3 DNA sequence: TGTGCCAGCTCTCCCCGGGACCAAGAGACCCAGTACTTC. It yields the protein CASSPRDQETQYF.